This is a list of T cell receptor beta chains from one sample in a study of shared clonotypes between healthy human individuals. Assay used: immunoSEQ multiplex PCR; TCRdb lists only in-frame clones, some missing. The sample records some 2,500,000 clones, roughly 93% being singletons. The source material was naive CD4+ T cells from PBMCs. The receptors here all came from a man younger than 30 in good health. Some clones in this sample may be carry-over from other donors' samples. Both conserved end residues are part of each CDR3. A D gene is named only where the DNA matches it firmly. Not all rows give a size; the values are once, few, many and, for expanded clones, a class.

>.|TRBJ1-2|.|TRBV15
CATSTPRDSSGYTF
TGTGCCACCAGCACCCCCCGGGACTCAAGTGGCTACACCTTC
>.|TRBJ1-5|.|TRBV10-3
CAISVLGGDQPQHF
TGTGCCATCAGTGTTTTGGGGGGAGATCAGCCCCAGCATTTT
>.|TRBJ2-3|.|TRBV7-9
CAPARGTDTQYF
TGTGCCCCCGCACGAGGCACAGATACGCAGTATTTT
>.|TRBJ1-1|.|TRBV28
CASSLGARGNTEAFF
TGTGCCAGCAGTTTGGGAGCCCGGGGGAACACTGAAGCTTTCTTT
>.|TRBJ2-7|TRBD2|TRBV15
CATSRDVFSSGTYEQYF
TGTGCCACCAGCAGAGATGTATTTTCTAGCGGGACTTACGAGCAGTACTTC
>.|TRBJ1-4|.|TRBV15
CATSRGATATNEKLFF
TGTGCCACCAGCAGAGGGGCGACAGCAACTAATGAAAAACTGTTTTTT
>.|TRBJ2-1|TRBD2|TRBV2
CASRGLGGYNEQFF
TGTGCCAGCAGGGGACTAGGGGGGTACAATGAGCAGTTCTTC
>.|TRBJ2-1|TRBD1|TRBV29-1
CSVVDRGRWNEQFF
TGCAGCGTCGTTGACAGGGGCCGCTGGAATGAGCAGTTCTTC
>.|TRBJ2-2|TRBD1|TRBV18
CASSPRGQSGRLTGELFF
TGTGCCAGCTCACCACGGGGACAGTCAGGGAGACTCACCGGGGAGCTGTTTTTT
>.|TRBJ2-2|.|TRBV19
CASSIVRSPNTGELFF
TGTGCCAGTAGTATAGTTCGGAGCCCGAACACCGGGGAGCTGTTTTTT
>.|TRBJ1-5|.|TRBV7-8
CASSSGSGGQPQHF
TGTGCCAGCAGCTCAGGATCGGGGGGACAGCCCCAGCATTTT
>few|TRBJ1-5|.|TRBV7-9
CASSSGLQPQHF
TGTGCCAGCAGCTCGGGACTCCAGCCCCAGCATTTT
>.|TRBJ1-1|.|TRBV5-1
CASSSTHTEAFF
TGCGCCAGCAGCTCCACCCACACTGAAGCTTTCTTT
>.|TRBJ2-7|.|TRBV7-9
CASSLVSGFYEQYF
TGTGCCAGCAGCTTAGTATCGGGGTTTTACGAGCAGTACTTC
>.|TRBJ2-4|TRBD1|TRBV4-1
CASSQGGQGVDIQYF
TGCGCCAGCAGCCAGGGGGGACAGGGTGTGGACATTCAGTACTTC
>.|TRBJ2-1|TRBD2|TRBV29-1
CSASGSSYNEQFF
TGCAGCGCGAGCGGGAGCTCCTACAATGAGCAGTTCTTC
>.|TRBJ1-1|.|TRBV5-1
CASSLGTAGPDEAFF
TGCGCCAGCAGCTTGGGGACGGCGGGCCCGGATGAAGCTTTCTTT
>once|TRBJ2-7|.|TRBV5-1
CASSLVYGSYEQYF
TGCGCCAGCAGCTTGGTTTACGGCTCCTACGAGCAGTACTTC
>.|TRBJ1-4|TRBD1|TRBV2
CASMGTENEKLFF
TGTGCCAGCATGGGGACAGAGAATGAAAAACTGTTTTTT
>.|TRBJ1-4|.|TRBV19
CASGDFNEKLFF
TGTGCCAGTGGGGATTTTAATGAAAAACTGTTTTTT